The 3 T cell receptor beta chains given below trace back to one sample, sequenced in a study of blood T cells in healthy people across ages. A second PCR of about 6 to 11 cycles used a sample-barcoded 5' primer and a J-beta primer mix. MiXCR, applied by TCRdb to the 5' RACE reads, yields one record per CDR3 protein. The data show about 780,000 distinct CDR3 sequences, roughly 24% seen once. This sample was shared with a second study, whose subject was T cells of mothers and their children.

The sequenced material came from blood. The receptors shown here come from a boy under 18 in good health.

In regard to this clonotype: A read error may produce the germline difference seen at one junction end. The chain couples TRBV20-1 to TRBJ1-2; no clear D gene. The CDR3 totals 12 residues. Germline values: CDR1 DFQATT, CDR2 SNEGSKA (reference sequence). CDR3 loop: CSASTPGYGHTF. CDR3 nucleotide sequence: TGCAGTGCTAGCACCCCGGGCTATGGCCACACCTTC.

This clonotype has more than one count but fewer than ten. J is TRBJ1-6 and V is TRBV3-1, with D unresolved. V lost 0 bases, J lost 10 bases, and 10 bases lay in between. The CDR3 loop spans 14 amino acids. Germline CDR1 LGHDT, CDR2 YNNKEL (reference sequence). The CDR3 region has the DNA TGTGCCAGCAGCCAAGACGGTGGATACTCACCCCTCCACTTT. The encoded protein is CASSQDGGYSPLHF. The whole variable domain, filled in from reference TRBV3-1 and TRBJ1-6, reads DTAVSQTPKYLVTQMGNDKSIKCEQNLGHDTMYWYKQDSKKFLKIMFSYNNKELIINETVPNRFSPKSPDKAHLNLHINSLELGDSAVYFCASSQDGGYSPLHFGNGTRLTVT.

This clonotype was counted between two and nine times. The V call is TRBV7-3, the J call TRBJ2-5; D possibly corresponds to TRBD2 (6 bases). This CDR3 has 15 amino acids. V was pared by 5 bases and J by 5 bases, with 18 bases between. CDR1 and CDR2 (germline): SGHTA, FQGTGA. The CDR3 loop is CASSLFGGSRETQYF. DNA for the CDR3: TGTGCCAGCAGCCTTTTCGGGGGATCTAGGGAGACCCAGTACTTC.